The 25 T cell receptor beta chains given below trace back to one sample, sequenced in a study of T-cell reconstitution after alpha-beta-depleted transplantation in children. Unique molecular identifiers featured in how the TCRbeta library was prepared. MiXCR, run by TCRdb on the PCR reads, gives a single entry per CDR3 protein. The sample comprises around 380,000 distinct CDR3 sequences, about 11% of which are singletons, and nearly 5.5% rests with the top ten. The sequences come from PBMCs from the stem cell graft donor, collected from the stem cell graft. These receptors were taken from a human donor who donated a stem cell graft to a child with acute myeloid leukemia.

This chain connects TRBV10-3 to TRBJ1-1, with a weak D call TRBD1 (6 bases). CDR1 ENHRY and CDR2 SYGVKD come from the germline V gene. The CDR3 totals 17 residues. With 3 bases removed from V and 0 bases from J, the gap between germline ends came to 17 bases. The CDR3 protein is CAISDGMGAGMNTEAFF. The CDR3, as DNA: TGTGCCATCAGTGATGGTATGGGGGCGGGAATGAACACTGAAGCTTTCTTT.

The chain employs TRBV9 and TRBJ2-3; the D gene is possibly TRBD1 (6 bases). Germline V lookup: CDR1 SGDLS, CDR2 YYNGEE. With 0 bases removed from V and 7 bases from J, the gap between germline ends came to 6 bases. This CDR3 comprises 12 residues. The CDR3 is CASSVGDNTQYF. The DNA for the CDR3 is TGTGCCAGCAGCGTAGGGGACAATACGCAGTATTTT.

This clonotype came up a few times. This chain links TRBV20-1 with TRBJ2-2; TRBD1 aligns across 8 bases. V gave up 4 bases and J gave up 5 bases; unmatched junction bases: 12. Germline CDR1 is DFQATT and CDR2 is SNEGSKA (reference sequence). The CDR3 consists of 16 residues. The CDR3 DNA reads TGCAGTGCTACGGACTCCGGGACAGGCCGGACCGGGGAGCTGTTTTTT. This codes for CSATDSGTGRTGELFF.

The chain joins TRBV5-1 to TRBJ2-1, with D tentatively TRBD1 or TRBD2 (5 bases each). The length of the CDR3 is 14 residues. Trimming cost V 4 bases and J 6 bases, with 14 bases left between them. Germline V lookup: CDR1 SGHRS, CDR2 YFSETQ. The CDR3 region is CASSPGTGINEQFF. In nucleotides, the CDR3 is TGCGCCAGCAGCCCGGGGACGGGTATCAATGAGCAGTTCTTC.

The chain joins TRBV4-1 to TRBJ2-5; 7 bases fit TRBD2. CDR1 is MGHRA and CDR2 is YSYEKL in the germline V gene. This CDR3 spans 14 amino acids. V lost 1 base and J lost 7; bases outside the gene matches: 6. The DNA of the CDR3 is TGCGCCAGCAGCCAAGCGGCGGGAGAGGGGACCCAGTACTTC. Protein product: CASSQAAGEGTQYF.

This clonotype was seen ten or more times. V and J are TRBV5-1 and TRBJ1-5; no clear D gene. CDR1 and CDR2 (germline): SGHRS, YFSETQ. CDR3 size: 13 residues. Trimming cost V 2 bases and J 5 bases, with 8 bases left between them. This CDR3 is CASSLAEDQPQHF. The CDR3 bases are TGCGCCAGCAGCTTAGCGGAGGATCAGCCCCAGCATTTT.

This chain connects TRBV20-1 to TRBJ1-4, with D maybe TRBD1 (5 bases). Deletions cut 2 bases from V and 7 bases from J, with 17 bases between. This CDR3 spans 15 amino acids. Germline V lookup: CDR1 DFQATT, CDR2 SNEGSKA (reference sequence). CDR3: CSARTGYQQVEKLFF. For the CDR3, the DNA is TGCAGTGCTAGAACAGGCTACCAGCAGGTTGAAAAACTGTTTTTT.

The V call is TRBV5-1, the J call TRBJ1-2; no firm D call. The V end lost 4 bases, the J end lost 6 bases, and 13 bases lay between the germline ends. Germline V gene sequence: CDR1 SGHRS, CDR2 YFSETQ. The CDR3 is 13 amino acids. As DNA, the CDR3 is TGCGCCAGCAGCACGTACGGAAAGGATGGCTACACCTTC. This encodes CASSTYGKDGYTF.

This clonotype has a count of ten or more. The V call is TRBV6-5, the J call TRBJ1-1; 7 positions agree with TRBD1. CDR3 length equals 14 residues. Germline V gives CDR1 MNHEY, CDR2 SVGAGI. J gave up 1 base and V 7 bases, and 6 bases lay outside the gene matches. The CDR3 nucleotides read TGTGCCAGCAACCGGGGACAGTCGAACACTGAAGCTTTCTTT. Translation gives CASNRGQSNTEAFF.

This clonotype was found many times. This sequence joins TRBV20-1 and TRBJ2-5; no firm D call. This CDR3 spans 12 amino acids. V dropped 2 bases and J dropped 5 bases, with 9 bases sitting between them. CDR1 is DFQATT, CDR2 SNEGSKA, per germline (reference sequence). The CDR3 bases are TGCAGTGCTAGACCCACCGCGGAGACCCAGTACTTC. Protein sequence: CSARPTAETQYF.

The chain couples TRBV6-5 to TRBJ2-1, with 7 bases lining up with TRBD2. The CDR3 has 16 amino acids. With 1 base clipped from V and 7 bases from J, the junction kept 10 bases outside the gene matches. Germline V gene sequence: CDR1 MNHEY, CDR2 SVGAGI. CDR3 nucleotide sequence: TGTGCCAGCAGTTACTTTGCGGGGGACCCCTGGAATGAGCAGTTCTTC. Translating gives CASSYFAGDPWNEQFF.

J is TRBJ2-1 and V is TRBV12-3 or TRBV12-4, with TRBD2 matching over 7 bases. Trimming removed 6 bases from V and 3 bases from J; junction bases left unmatched: 11. This CDR3 contains 16 residues. As DNA, the CDR3 is TGTGCCAGCAGCTATACCACCAAGCGGGGCTACAATGAGCAGTTCTTC. Its protein product is CASSYTTKRGYNEQFF.

CDR3 nucleotide sequence: TGCAGCGTTGATGGGCTCAAGACGGGCAATGAGCAGTTCTTC. Amino acids: CSVDGLKTGNEQFF. The chain has TRBV29-1 and TRBJ2-1; unclear D gene. V dropped 3 bases and J dropped 6 bases, with 15 bases sitting between them. Germline V CDR1 and CDR2: SQVTM, ANQGSEA. The CDR3 is 14 amino acids.

This clonotype was counted only a few times. The gene calls are TRBV4-2 and TRBJ2-4; TRBD1 matches at 7 bases. The CDR3 runs 17 residues. Germline V gives CDR1 LGHNA, CDR2 YNFKEQ. The J segment lost 6 bases and the V segment lost 5 bases, leaving 16 bases of the junction unmatched. The CDR3, as DNA: TGTGCCAGCAGCTCCTCATCCTCGGGCCGGGACAGAAACATTCAGTACTTC. Residues: CASSSSSSGRDRNIQYF.

This clonotype was recorded many times. V gene TRBV6-5 combines with J gene TRBJ2-5; 11 bases match TRBD1. The length of the CDR3 is 15 residues. Germline CDR1 and CDR2: MNHEY and SVGAGI. Trimming removed 2 bases from V and 5 bases from J; junction bases left unmatched: 4. The CDR3 here is CASSYGTGGGETQYF. The DNA for the CDR3 is TGTGCCAGCAGTTACGGGACAGGGGGTGGGGAGACCCAGTACTTC.

The V call is TRBV29-1, the J call TRBJ2-3; perhaps D is TRBD1 or TRBD2 (5 bases each). V was shortened by 7 bases and J by 3 bases, with 20 bases between the two germline ends. The germline V gene has CDR1 SQVTM and CDR2 ANQGSEA. The CDR3 runs to 15 residues. CDR3 nucleotide sequence: TGCAGCGCAACGATAGCGAGGACATCAACAGATACGCAGTATTTT. Translated, it gives CSATIARTSTDTQYF.

Many counts were recorded for this clonotype. The chain employs TRBV4-2 and TRBJ2-3, with 8 bases that match TRBD2. This CDR3 region has 14 residues. V dropped 3 bases and J dropped 6; count of bases not matched to a gene: 5. In germline, CDR1 is LGHNA, CDR2 YNFKEQ. The CDR3 region has the DNA TGTGCCAGCAGCCACGGGACTAGTGCGGATACGCAGTATTTT. It encodes CASSHGTSADTQYF.

This clonotype was recorded at least ten times. V gene TRBV20-1 combines with J gene TRBJ1-1; 7 positions match TRBD1. V dropped 0 bases and J dropped 5; count of bases not matched to a gene: 9. The CDR3 is 15 amino acids. Germline V gene sequence: CDR1 DFQATT, CDR2 SNEGSKA (reference sequence). CDR3 loop: CSARDLGRGFTEAFF. CDR3 bases: TGCAGTGCTAGAGATTTAGGCAGGGGGTTTACTGAAGCTTTCTTT.

This clonotype showed up many times. CDR3 region: CASSLVQGWGTDTQYF. CDR3 bases: TGTGCCAGCAGCCTTGTACAGGGGTGGGGCACAGATACGCAGTATTTT. The rearrangement joins TRBV3-1 to TRBJ2-3; 7 nucleotides match TRBD1. Germline loops: CDR1 LGHDT, CDR2 YNNKEL (reference sequence). V was clipped by 4 bases and J by 1 base; unmatched bases: 8. The CDR3 consists of 16 residues.

This chain connects TRBV3-1 to TRBJ2-7; 13 nucleotides align to TRBD2. Germline-derived CDR1 and CDR2 are LGHDT and YNNKEL (reference sequence). CDR3 size: 16 residues. V lost 0 bases to trimming and J lost 3 bases; unmatched junction nucleotides: 2. CDR3 amino acids: CASSQEGTSGNYEQYF. CDR3 nucleotide sequence: TGTGCCAGCAGCCAAGAAGGGACTAGCGGGAACTACGAGCAGTACTTC.

This clonotype appeared a few times. This chain connects TRBV7-2 to TRBJ2-3, with 7 bases matching TRBD2. Germline CDR1 reads SGHTA; CDR2 reads FQGNSA. The CDR3 is 18 amino acids. The V segment lost 0 bases and the J segment 4 bases; nucleotides outside the gene matches: 13. The CDR3, as DNA: TGTGCCAGCAGCTTAGCCCATCGTTGGGGGAGGGCCTCAGATACGCAGTATTTT. It is translated as CASSLAHRWGRASDTQYF.

This chain links TRBV7-9 with TRBJ2-7; 7 bases match TRBD1. The V segment lost 5 bases and the J segment 6 bases; nucleotides outside the gene matches: 7. Germline V gives CDR1 SEHNR, CDR2 FQNEAQ (reference sequence). This CDR3 spans 13 amino acids. The CDR3 here is CASSERTGLEQYF. The CDR3 bases are TGTGCCAGCAGCGAGCGGACAGGTCTCGAGCAGTACTTC.

This clonotype was found a few times. J is TRBJ1-1 and V is TRBV27; D perhaps matches TRBD1 (5 bases). The length of the CDR3 is 16 residues. CDR1 and CDR2 (germline): MNHEY, SMNVEV (reference sequence). V lost 0 bases, J lost 4 bases, and 15 bases lay in between. CDR3 nucleotide sequence: TGTGCCAGCAGTTTATCGCAAGGGGTGGCGGGCACTGAAGCTTTCTTT. It encodes CASSLSQGVAGTEAFF.

This clonotype turned up a few times. The chain combines TRBV6-5 with TRBJ2-1; perhaps TRBD1 as D (6 bases). Germline values: CDR1 MNHEY, CDR2 SVGAGI. The CDR3 sequence is 15 residues long. V lost 2 bases to trimming and J lost 9 bases, with 17 bases between them. This chain's CDR3 is CASSYVRGLGGEQFF. The CDR3, as DNA: TGTGCCAGCAGTTACGTCCGGGGTTTAGGGGGTGAGCAGTTCTTC.

This clonotype appeared many times. The chain joins TRBV6-1 to TRBJ2-5, with D tentatively TRBD2 (7 bases). CDR3 size: 13 residues. With 7 bases removed from V and 4 bases from J, the gap between germline ends came to 13 bases. Germline CDR1 MNHNS, CDR2 SASEGT. Written as DNA, the CDR3 is TGTGCCAGCATGAGGGGGGGCCCAGAGACCCAGTACTTC. This encodes CASMRGGPETQYF.